The sequence of this TCR beta chain was determined in a study of T cell responses to AZD1222 COVID-19 vaccine. As regards this clone: Antigen: not known.

CDR1 and CDR2 from the germline V gene are SGHDT and YYEEEE. V lost 2 bases to trimming and J lost 6 bases; unmatched junction nucleotides: 3. This CDR3 is built from 15 residues. Second-dose groups at about 4 or about 12 weeks were pooled. Here immunoSEQ multiplex PCR was the method, and the copy in TCRdb shows in-frame clones only, minus some. In the table there are approximately 140,000 clones, roughly nine tenths of which are singletons. Whole-study results and caveats: Sampled repertoires all dated from after the peak T cell response. Clonal diversity was possibly underestimated; the donors were predominantly white British and more often female. Spike was spanned by vaccine-associated CD4 TCRs, with dominance at 160-218 and 743-854.

The sample here was peripheral blood, taken 28 days after the second AZD1222 dose. The clonotype comes from an adult who received the AZD1222 COVID-19 vaccine. The chain has TRBV5-6 and TRBJ2-3; 13 bases match TRBD2. This CDR3 reads CASSLRLAGGDTQYF. CDR3 coding DNA: TGTGCCAGCAGCTTAAGACTAGCGGGGGGCGATACGCAGTATTTT. Looking up the rest from reference TRBV5-6 and TRBJ2-3 gives the full variable domain: DAGVTQSPTHLIKTRGQQVTLRCSPKSGHDTVSWYQQALGQGPQFIFQYYEEEERQRGNFPDRFSGHQFPNYSSELNVNALLLGDSALYLCASSLRLAGGDTQYFGPGTRLTVL.